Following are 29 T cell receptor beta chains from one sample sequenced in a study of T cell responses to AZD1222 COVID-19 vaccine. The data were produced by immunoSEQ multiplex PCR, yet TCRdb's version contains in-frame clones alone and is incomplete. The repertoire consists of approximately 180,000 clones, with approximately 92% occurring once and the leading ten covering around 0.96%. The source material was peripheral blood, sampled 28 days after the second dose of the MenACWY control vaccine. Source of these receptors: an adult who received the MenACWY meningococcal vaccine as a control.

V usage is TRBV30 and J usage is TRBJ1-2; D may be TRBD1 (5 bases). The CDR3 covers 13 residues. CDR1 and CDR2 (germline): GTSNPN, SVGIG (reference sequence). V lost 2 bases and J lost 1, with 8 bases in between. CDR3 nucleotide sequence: TGTGCCTGGAGTTCTGGGGGTAACTATGGCTACACCTTC. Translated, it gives CAWSSGGNYGYTF.

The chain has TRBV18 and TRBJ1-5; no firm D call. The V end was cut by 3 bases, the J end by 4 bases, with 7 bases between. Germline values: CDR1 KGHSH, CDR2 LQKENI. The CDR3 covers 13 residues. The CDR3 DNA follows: TGTGCCAGCTCACCTGACACGAATCAGCCCCAGCATTTT. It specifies CASSPDTNQPQHF.

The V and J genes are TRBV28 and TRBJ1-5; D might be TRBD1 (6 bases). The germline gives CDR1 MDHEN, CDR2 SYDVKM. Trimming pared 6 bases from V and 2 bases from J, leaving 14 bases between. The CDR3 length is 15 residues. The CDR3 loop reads CASRAPQGGNQPQHF. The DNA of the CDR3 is TGTGCCAGCAGGGCCCCACAGGGAGGCAATCAGCCCCAGCATTTT.

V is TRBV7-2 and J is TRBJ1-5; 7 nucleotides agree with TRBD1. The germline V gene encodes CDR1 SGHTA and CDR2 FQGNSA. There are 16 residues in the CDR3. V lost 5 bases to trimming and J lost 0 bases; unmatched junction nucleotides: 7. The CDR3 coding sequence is TGTGCCAGCAGCAGGGACAGCTCGAGTAGCAATCAGCCCCAGCATTTT. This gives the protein CASSRDSSSSNQPQHF.

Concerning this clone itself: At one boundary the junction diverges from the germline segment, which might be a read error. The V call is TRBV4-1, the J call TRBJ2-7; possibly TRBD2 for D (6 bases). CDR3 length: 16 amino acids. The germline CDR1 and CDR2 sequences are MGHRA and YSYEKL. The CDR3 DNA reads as TGCGCCAGCAGCCAAGATTCGGCGGGACCCATCTACCAGCAGTACTTC. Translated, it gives CASSQDSAGPIYQQYF.

The CDR3 protein is CAWRGLPGEKLFF. CDR3 bases: TGTGCCTGGAGGGGGCTACCCGGGGAAAAACTGTTTTTT. The chain couples TRBV30 to TRBJ1-4; D may be TRBD1 (5 bases). The V gene lost 3 bases and the J gene lost 8 bases, with 13 bases spanning the gap. The germline V gene encodes CDR1 GTSNPN and CDR2 SVGIG (reference sequence). The CDR3 extends over 13 amino acids.

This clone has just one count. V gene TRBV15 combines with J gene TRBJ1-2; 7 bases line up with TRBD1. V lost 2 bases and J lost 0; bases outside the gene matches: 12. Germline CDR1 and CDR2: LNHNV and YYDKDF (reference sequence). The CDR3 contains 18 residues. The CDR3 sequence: CATSRSQRAGQSNYGYTF. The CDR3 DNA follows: TGTGCCACCAGCAGATCACAAAGAGCGGGACAGTCTAACTATGGCTACACCTTC.

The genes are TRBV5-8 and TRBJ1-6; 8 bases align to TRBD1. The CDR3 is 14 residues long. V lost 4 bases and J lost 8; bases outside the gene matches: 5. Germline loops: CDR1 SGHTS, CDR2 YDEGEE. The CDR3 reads CASSPGQAYSPLHF. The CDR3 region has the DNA TGTGCCAGCAGCCCGGGACAGGCCTATTCACCCCTCCACTTT.

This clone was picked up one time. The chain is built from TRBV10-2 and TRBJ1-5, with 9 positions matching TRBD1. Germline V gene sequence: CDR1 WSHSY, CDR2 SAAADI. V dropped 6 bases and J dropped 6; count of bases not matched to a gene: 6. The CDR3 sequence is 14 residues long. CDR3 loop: CASSQQGASQPQHF. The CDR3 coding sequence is TGCGCCAGCAGCCAACAGGGGGCGAGTCAGCCCCAGCATTTT.

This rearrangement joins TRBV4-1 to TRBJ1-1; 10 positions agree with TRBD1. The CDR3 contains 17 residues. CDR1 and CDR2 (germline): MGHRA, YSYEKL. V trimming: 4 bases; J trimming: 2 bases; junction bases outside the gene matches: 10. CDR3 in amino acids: CASSLGTGEVVNTEAFF. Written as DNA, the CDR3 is TGCGCCAGCAGCCTTGGGACAGGGGAGGTAGTTAACACTGAAGCTTTCTTT.

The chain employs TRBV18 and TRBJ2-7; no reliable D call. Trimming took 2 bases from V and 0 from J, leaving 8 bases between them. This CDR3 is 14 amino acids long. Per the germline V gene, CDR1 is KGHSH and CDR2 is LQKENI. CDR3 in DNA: TGTGCCAGCTCACCAAGTGGGCTCTCCTACGAGCAGTACTTC. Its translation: CASSPSGLSYEQYF.

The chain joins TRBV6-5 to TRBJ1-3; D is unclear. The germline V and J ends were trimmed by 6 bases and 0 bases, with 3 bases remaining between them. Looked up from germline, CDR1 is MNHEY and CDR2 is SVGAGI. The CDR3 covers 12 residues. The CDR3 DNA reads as TGTGCCAGCAGGAGCTCTGGAAACACCATATATTTT. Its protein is CASRSSGNTIYF.

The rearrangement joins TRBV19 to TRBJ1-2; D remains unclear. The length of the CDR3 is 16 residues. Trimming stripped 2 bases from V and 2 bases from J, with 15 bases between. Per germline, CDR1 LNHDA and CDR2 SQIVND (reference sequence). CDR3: CASSISPWGANYGYTF. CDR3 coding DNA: TGTGCCAGTAGTATATCCCCCTGGGGAGCCAACTATGGCTACACCTTC.

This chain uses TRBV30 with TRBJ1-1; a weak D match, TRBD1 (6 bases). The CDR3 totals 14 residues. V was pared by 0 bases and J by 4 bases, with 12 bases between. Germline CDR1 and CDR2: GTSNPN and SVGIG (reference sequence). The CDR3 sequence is CAWSVRARGTEAFF. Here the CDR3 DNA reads TGTGCCTGGAGTGTACGAGCCAGGGGCACTGAAGCTTTCTTT.

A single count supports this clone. Here the CDR3 DNA reads TGTGCCTGGAGGACCGGGACAGGGGAAAAACTGTTTTTT. Translating it yields CAWRTGTGEKLFF. The rearrangement links TRBV30 to TRBJ1-4; 9 bases are a match to TRBD1. Losses at the gene ends were 3 bases for V and 8 bases for J; bases not matched to a gene: 4. The CDR3 loop spans 13 amino acids. Germline loops: CDR1 GTSNPN, CDR2 SVGIG (reference sequence).

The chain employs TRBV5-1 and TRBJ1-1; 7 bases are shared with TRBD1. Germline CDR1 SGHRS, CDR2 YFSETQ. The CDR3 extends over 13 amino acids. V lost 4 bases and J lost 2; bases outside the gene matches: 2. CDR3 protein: CASSRQGNTEAFF. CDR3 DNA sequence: TGCGCCAGCAGCCGACAGGGTAACACTGAAGCTTTCTTT.

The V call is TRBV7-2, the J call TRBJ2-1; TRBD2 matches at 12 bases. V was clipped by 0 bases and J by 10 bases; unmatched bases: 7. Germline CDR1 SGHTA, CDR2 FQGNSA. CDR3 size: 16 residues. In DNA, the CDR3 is TGTGCCAGCAGCTTAGCGTCTAGCGGGGGGGCGGGAGAGCAGTTCTTC. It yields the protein CASSLASSGGAGEQFF. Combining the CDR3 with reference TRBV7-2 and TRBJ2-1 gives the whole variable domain GAGVSQSPSNKVTEKGKDVELRCDPISGHTALYWYRQSLGQGLEFLIYFQGNSAPDKSGLPSDRFSAERTGGSVSTLTIQRTQQEDSAVYLCASSLASSGGAGEQFFGPGTRLTVL.

The CDR3 sequence is CASSYKGRTEAFF. CDR3 nucleotides: TGTGCCAGCAGTTATAAGGGGCGGACTGAAGCTTTCTTT. The chain uses TRBV7-2 and TRBJ1-1, with D perhaps TRBD1 (5 bases). CDR1 is SGHTA, CDR2 FQGNSA, per germline. The CDR3 is 13 amino acids. V shed 6 bases and J shed 5 bases, with 13 bases lying between them.

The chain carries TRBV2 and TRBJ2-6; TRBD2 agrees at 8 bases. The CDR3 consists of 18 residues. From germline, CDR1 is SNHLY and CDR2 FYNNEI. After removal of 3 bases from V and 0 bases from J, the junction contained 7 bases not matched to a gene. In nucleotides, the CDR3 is TGTGCCAGCAGTGATGCCCGGGCGGGGGGCTCTGGGGCCAACGTCCTGACTTTC. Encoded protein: CASSDARAGGSGANVLTF.

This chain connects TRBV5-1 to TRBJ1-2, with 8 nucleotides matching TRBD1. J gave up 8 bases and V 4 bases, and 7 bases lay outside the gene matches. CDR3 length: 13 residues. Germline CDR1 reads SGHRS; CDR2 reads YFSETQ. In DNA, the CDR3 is TGCGCCAGCAGCCCAGACAGGGGTTGGGGCTACACCTTC. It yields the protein CASSPDRGWGYTF.

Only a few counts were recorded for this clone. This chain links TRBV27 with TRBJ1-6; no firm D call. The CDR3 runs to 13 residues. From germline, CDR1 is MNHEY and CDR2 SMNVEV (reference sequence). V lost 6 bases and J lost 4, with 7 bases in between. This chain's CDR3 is CASRGLYNSPLHF. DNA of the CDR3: TGTGCCAGCAGGGGCCTGTATAATTCACCCCTCCACTTT.

As DNA, the CDR3 is TGTGCCAGCAGTCCCCCGCCCTACAATGAGCAGTTCTTC. This sequence encodes CASSPPPYNEQFF. The rearrangement links TRBV27 to TRBJ2-1; D gene uncertain. In germline, CDR1 is MNHEY, CDR2 SMNVEV (reference sequence). The V end was cut by 5 bases, the J end by 2 bases, with 7 bases between. This CDR3 has 13 residues.

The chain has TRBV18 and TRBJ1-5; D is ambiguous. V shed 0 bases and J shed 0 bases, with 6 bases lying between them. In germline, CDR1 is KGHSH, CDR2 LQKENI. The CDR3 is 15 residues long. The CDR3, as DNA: TGTGCCAGCTCACCACCTCACGGTAGCAATCAGCCCCAGCATTTT. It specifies CASSPPHGSNQPQHF.

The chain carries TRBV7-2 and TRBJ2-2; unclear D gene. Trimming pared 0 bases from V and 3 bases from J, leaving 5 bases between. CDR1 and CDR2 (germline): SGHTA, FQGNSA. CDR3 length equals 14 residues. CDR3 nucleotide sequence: TGTGCCAGCAGCTTAGCGATGCACACCGGGGAGCTGTTTTTT. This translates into CASSLAMHTGELFF. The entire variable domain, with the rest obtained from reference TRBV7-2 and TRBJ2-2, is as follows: GAGVSQSPSNKVTEKGKDVELRCDPISGHTALYWYRQSLGQGLEFLIYFQGNSAPDKSGLPSDRFSAERTGGSVSTLTIQRTQQEDSAVYLCASSLAMHTGELFFGEGSRLTVL.

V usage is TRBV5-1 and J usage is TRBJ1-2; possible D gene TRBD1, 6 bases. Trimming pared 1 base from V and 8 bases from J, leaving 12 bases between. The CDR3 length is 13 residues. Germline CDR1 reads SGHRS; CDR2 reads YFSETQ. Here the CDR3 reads CASSLRGDGGYTF. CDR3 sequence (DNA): TGCGCCAGCAGCTTGAGGGGGGACGGCGGCTACACCTTC.

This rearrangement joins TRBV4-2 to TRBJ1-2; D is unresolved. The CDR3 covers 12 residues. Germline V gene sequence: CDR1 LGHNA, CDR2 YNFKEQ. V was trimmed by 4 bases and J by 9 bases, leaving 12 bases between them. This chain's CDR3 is CASSRTTESYTF. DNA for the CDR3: TGTGCCAGCAGCCGCACGACGGAGAGCTACACCTTC.

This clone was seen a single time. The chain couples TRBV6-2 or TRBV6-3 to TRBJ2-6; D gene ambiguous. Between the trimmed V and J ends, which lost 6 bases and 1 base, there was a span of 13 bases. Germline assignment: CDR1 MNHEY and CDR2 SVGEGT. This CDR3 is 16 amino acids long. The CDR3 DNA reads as TGTGCCAGCAGCCAAGATTCCACTTCTGGGGCCAACGTCCTGACTTTC. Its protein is CASSQDSTSGANVLTF.

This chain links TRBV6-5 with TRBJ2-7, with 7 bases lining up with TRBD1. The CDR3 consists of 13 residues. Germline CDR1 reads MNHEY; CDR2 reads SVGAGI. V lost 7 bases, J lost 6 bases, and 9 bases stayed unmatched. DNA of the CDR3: TGTGCCAGCAAAACGACAGGGAGAGGCGAGCAGTACTTC. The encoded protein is CASKTTGRGEQYF.

CDR3 sequence reads: CASSPRQNPNEKLFF. CDR3 sequence (DNA): TGTGCCAGCAGTCCTCGACAGAACCCTAATGAAAAACTGTTTTTT. The chain joins TRBV2 to TRBJ1-4; weak D call: TRBD1 (5 bases). The CDR3 has 15 residues. Germline V lookup: CDR1 SNHLY, CDR2 FYNNEI. V shed 5 bases and J shed 3 bases, with 13 bases lying between them.